The TCR beta chain described here comes from a study of blood T cell repertoires in COVID-19. Study information: Sites across the United States, Italy and Spain contributed samples from acute and convalescent COVID-19.

The CDR3 has 20 residues. CDR1 SGDLS and CDR2 YYNGEE come from the germline V gene. V shed 4 bases and J shed 2 bases, with 30 bases lying between them. Patients at the Seattle site were enrolled during active infection and followed longitudinally. Produced via immunoSEQ multiplex PCR; TCRdb's table is partial and in-frame only. This table holds roughly 280,000 clones, 88% found once. The specimen was peripheral blood. The sequence was collected from a young woman with COVID-19, enrolled during active disease. The rearrangement uses TRBV9 and TRBJ1-2; D unresolved. The CDR3 DNA follows: TGTGCCAGCAGCACTTCCGCGGGGAACATTAGATCCTCAACAAACTATGGCTACACCTTC. It translates to CASSTSAGNIRSSTNYGYTF.